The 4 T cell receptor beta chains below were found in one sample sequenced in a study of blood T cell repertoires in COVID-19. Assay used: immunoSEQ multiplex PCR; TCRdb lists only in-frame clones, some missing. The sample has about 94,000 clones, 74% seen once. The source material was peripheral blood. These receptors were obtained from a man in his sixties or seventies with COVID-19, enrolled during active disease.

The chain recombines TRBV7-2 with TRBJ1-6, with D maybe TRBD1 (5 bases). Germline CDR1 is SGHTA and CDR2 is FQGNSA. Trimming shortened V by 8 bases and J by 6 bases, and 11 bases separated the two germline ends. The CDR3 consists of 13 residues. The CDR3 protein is CASVKTANSPLHF. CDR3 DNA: TGTGCCAGCGTGAAGACAGCTAATTCACCCCTCCACTTT. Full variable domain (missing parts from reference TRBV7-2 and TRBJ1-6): GAGVSQSPSNKVTEKGKDVELRCDPISGHTALYWYRQSLGQGLEFLIYFQGNSAPDKSGLPSDRFSAERTGGSVSTLTIQRTQQEDSAVYLCASVKTANSPLHFGNGTRLTVT.

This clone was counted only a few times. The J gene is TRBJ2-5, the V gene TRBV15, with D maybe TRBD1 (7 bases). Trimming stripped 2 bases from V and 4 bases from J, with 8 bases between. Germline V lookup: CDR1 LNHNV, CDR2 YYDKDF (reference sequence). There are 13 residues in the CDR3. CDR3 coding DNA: TGTGCCACCAGCAGACAGGGGGGAGAGACCCAGTACTTC. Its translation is CATSRQGGETQYF.

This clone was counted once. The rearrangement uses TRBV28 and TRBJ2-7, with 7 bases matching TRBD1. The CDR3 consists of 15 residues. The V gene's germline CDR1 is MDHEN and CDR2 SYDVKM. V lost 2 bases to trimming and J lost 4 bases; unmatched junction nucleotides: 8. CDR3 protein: CASSLKGGGSYEQYF. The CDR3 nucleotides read TGTGCCAGCAGTTTAAAAGGGGGCGGGTCTTACGAGCAGTACTTC.

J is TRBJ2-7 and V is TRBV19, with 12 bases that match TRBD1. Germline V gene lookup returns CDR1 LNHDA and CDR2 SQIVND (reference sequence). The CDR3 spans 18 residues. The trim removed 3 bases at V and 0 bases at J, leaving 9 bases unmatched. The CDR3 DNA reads TGTGCCAGTAGTATGGGACAGGGGGCTGGCGTCGGCTCCTACGAGCAGTACTTC. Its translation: CASSMGQGAGVGSYEQYF. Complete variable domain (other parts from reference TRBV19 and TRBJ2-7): DGGITQSPKYLFRKEGQNVTLSCEQNLNHDAMYWYRQDPGQGLRLIYYSQIVNDFQKGDIAEGYSVSREKKESFPLTVTSAQKNPTAFYLCASSMGQGAGVGSYEQYFGPGTRLTVT.